This T cell receptor beta chain originates from a study of shared clonotypes between healthy human individuals. Study-wide results and caveats: Naive subsets typically showed greater estimated richness than memory subsets. Among non-shared clonotypes, generation probabilities were lower than among those shared by all four donors.

On this clone itself: Its specificity is unknown.

Each cell subset's genomic DNA was divided evenly among several immunoSEQ plates. How the authors handled the data: From ImmunoSEQ came sequences covering only the junction and carrying no quality scores, so filtering differed. The table came from immunoSEQ multiplex PCR; TCRdb's copy has only in-frame clones and leaves some out. V, J and clone size derive from that table, while D and trimming were established from the DNA sequence. The repertoire includes about 230,000 clones, approximately 70% of them detected once, and 11% sits in the top ten. Per the germline V gene, CDR1 is MNHEY and CDR2 is SMNVEV (reference sequence). The CDR3 consists of 14 residues. Trimming left V 0 bases short and J 5 bases short, with 10 bases between.

The sequence was collected from a man aged 25 to 40 in good health. Sequencing was performed on memory CD4+ T cells sorted from blood. Stated subset: CD45RA-negative fraction. The chain uses TRBV27 and TRBJ1-2, with a possible D match to TRBD1 (6 bases). The CDR3 region has the DNA TGTGCCAGCAGTTTATCAACAGGGATTTATGGCTACACCTTC. Its translation: CASSLSTGIYGYTF.